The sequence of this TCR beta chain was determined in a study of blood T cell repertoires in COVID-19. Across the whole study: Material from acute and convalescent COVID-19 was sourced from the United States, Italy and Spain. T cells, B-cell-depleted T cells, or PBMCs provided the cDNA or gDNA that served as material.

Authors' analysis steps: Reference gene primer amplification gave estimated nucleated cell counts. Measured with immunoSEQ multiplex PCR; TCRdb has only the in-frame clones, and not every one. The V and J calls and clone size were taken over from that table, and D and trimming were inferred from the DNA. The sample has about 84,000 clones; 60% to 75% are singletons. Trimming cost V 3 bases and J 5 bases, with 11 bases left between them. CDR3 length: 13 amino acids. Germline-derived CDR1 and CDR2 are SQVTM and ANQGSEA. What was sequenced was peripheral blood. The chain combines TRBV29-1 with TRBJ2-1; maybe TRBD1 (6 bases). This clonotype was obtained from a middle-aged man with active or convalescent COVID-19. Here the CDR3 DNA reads TGCAGCGTTGATACGGGACACCACAATGAGCAGTTCTTC. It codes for CSVDTGHHNEQFF.